One sample yielded the 28 T cell receptor beta chains listed below, sequenced in a study of early T cells in non-severe SARS-CoV-2 infection. TCRdb reprocessed the 5' RACE reads via MiXCR and lists one record per CDR3 protein. The table records around 67,000 distinct CDR3 sequences, about an eighth of them present only once. The input for sequencing was whole blood, taken at baseline. These receptors came from an adult who was a healthcare worker with PCR-confirmed SARS-CoV-2 infection or an uninfected control (not recorded which).

At least ten counts were recorded for this clonotype. This CDR3 is CASSVAGVQETQYF. CDR3 bases: TGTGCCAGCAGTGTTGCAGGGGTACAAGAGACCCAGTACTTC. The genes are TRBV2 and TRBJ2-5; D perhaps matches TRBD1 (6 bases). This CDR3 comprises 14 residues. The V and J ends lost 4 bases and 2 bases respectively, with 11 bases between them. Germline CDR1 reads SNHLY; CDR2 reads FYNNEI.

The CDR3 DNA sequence: TGCGCCAGCAGCCCACCCTCTGGGCAGGGCACAGATACGCAGTATTTT. It yields the protein CASSPPSGQGTDTQYF. V usage is TRBV5-1 and J usage is TRBJ2-3; D gene ambiguous. Germline V gene sequence: CDR1 SGHRS, CDR2 YFSETQ. With 4 bases removed from V and 1 base from J, the gap between germline ends came to 16 bases. The CDR3 sequence is 16 residues long.

In this sample, this clonotype turned up a few times. The V call is TRBV6-5, the J call TRBJ2-7; D is possibly TRBD1 or TRBD2 (5 bases each). The CDR3 contains 13 residues. V gave up 6 bases and J gave up 0 bases, with 9 bases separating them. Germline values: CDR1 MNHEY, CDR2 SVGAGI. DNA for the CDR3: TGTGCCAGCAGCACCGGGACCTCCTACGAGCAGTACTTC. Its translation is CASSTGTSYEQYF.

This clonotype was recorded a few times. This chain uses TRBV7-2 with TRBJ1-2; 8 nucleotides align to TRBD1. J was trimmed by 1 base and V by 2 bases; bases with no gene match: 6. The CDR3 runs to 16 residues. In germline, CDR1 is SGHTA, CDR2 FQGNSA. The CDR3 DNA follows: TGTGCCAGCAGCTTATCAGGGGGCGTTGTTAACTATGGCTACACCTTC. Its protein is CASSLSGGVVNYGYTF.

The chain links TRBV14 to TRBJ2-1; 7 bases match TRBD2. The CDR3 runs to 15 residues. The germline V gene has CDR1 SGHDN and CDR2 FVKESK. Unmatched junction bases numbered 5, after V lost 4 bases and J lost 2 bases. The CDR3 DNA reads TGTGCCAGCAGCCCTACAGCGGGAACCTACAATGAGCAGTTCTTC. This translates into CASSPTAGTYNEQFF.

In its sample, this clonotype was seen many times. The rearrangement joins TRBV10-3 to TRBJ1-2; possible D gene TRBD1, 5 bases. Trimming pared 2 bases from V and 8 bases from J, leaving 6 bases between. This CDR3 has 11 amino acids. Germline V gives CDR1 ENHRY, CDR2 SYGVKD. CDR3 protein: CAISEEGGYTF. The CDR3 bases are TGTGCCATCAGTGAGGAGGGGGGCTACACCTTC.

This rearrangement joins TRBV5-8 to TRBJ1-2; D gene unclear. CDR3 length: 13 amino acids. Trimming stripped 3 bases from V and 0 bases from J, with 6 bases between. Looked up from germline, CDR1 is SGHTS and CDR2 is YDEGEE. This CDR3 reads CASSSTANYGYTF. The CDR3 DNA is TGTGCCAGCAGCTCGACTGCTAACTATGGCTACACCTTC.

This clonotype was detected a few times. The chain couples TRBV24-1 to TRBJ2-1; 12 positions match TRBD2. Unmatched junction bases numbered 3, after V lost 3 bases and J lost 4 bases. This CDR3 contains 16 residues. Looked up from germline, CDR1 is KGHDR and CDR2 is SFDVKD. The CDR3 coding sequence is TGTGCCACCAGTGATGCACTAGCGGGAGGTTACAATGAGCAGTTCTTC. It codes for CATSDALAGGYNEQFF.

This chain connects TRBV3-1 to TRBJ1-6, with D tentatively TRBD1 (5 bases). This CDR3 is 14 amino acids long. V gave up 4 bases and J gave up 16 bases, with 20 bases separating them. Germline V CDR1 and CDR2: LGHDT, YNNKEL (reference sequence). This CDR3 is CASSRRDFTFLLHF. The CDR3, as DNA: TGTGCCAGCAGCCGAAGGGACTTTACATTTCTTCTCCACTTT.

This clonotype was observed many times. The chain is built from TRBV7-9 and TRBJ2-3; 11 nucleotides match TRBD2. The ends lost 3 bases at V and 5 bases at J; junction bases unmatched: 13. The CDR3 is 18 amino acids. Germline loops: CDR1 SEHNR, CDR2 FQNEAQ (reference sequence). CDR3 nucleotide sequence: TGTGCCAGCAGCTTGGAAACTAGCGGGGGACCCGGGGGAGATACGCAGTATTTT. Protein product: CASSLETSGGPGGDTQYF.

This clonotype has ten or more counts. For the CDR3, the DNA is TGTGCCAGCTCACCAAATGACGGAGGACTATCTGGAAACACCATATATTTT. Amino acid sequence: CASSPNDGGLSGNTIYF. The chain couples TRBV18 to TRBJ1-3; D unresolved. The germline V and J ends were trimmed by 2 bases and 1 base, with 15 bases remaining between them. Germline CDR1 and CDR2: KGHSH and LQKENI. The CDR3 has 17 residues.

CDR3 nucleotide sequence: TGCAGCGTTGAGGATACCTCCTACGAGCAGTACTTC. Protein product: CSVEDTSYEQYF. This chain connects TRBV29-1 to TRBJ2-7; D is unresolved. In germline, CDR1 is SQVTM, CDR2 ANQGSEA. The CDR3 spans 12 residues. Trimming removed 3 bases from V and 0 bases from J, with 6 bases in between.

This clonotype was observed a few times. This chain links TRBV7-9 with TRBJ1-2, with D uncertain. The CDR3 runs 11 residues. Trimming removed 8 bases at V and 6 bases at J, with 10 bases between. Germline assignment: CDR1 SEHNR and CDR2 FQNEAQ (reference sequence). CDR3 sequence (DNA): TGTGCCAGCTTCAGAGGGAATGGCTACACCTTC. Protein: CASFRGNGYTF.

This clonotype came up many times. CDR3 bases: TGTGCCAGCAGTTTGGTCCAGGGGATCTACGAGCAGTACTTC. As protein: CASSLVQGIYEQYF. The chain recombines TRBV12-3 or TRBV12-4 with TRBJ2-7; D may be TRBD1 (6 bases). The CDR3 has 14 amino acids. Trimming left V 3 bases short and J 3 bases short, with 12 bases between.

The rearrangement links TRBV7-2 to TRBJ2-7, with D perhaps matching TRBD1 (6 bases). Trimming took 5 bases from V and 6 from J, leaving 14 bases between them. This CDR3 region has 13 residues. The germline CDR1 and CDR2 sequences are SGHTA and FQGNSA. The CDR3 spells CASSLLQGSEQYF. In DNA, the CDR3 is TGTGCCAGCAGCCTGCTACAGGGAAGCGAGCAGTACTTC.

This clonotype was detected a few times. This sequence joins TRBV2 and TRBJ2-1; D perhaps matches TRBD1 (5 bases). V lost 4 bases and J 4 bases, leaving 11 bases between the germline ends. The CDR3 runs 14 residues. In germline, CDR1 is SNHLY, CDR2 FYNNEI. CDR3 region: CASSVPKGYNEQFF. CDR3 sequence (DNA): TGTGCCAGCAGTGTTCCGAAGGGGTACAATGAGCAGTTCTTC.

This clonotype was picked up a small number of times. This chain joins TRBV24-1 and TRBJ2-7; 7 nucleotides match TRBD1. Germline V gives CDR1 KGHDR, CDR2 SFDVKD. V lost 7 bases and J lost 3; bases outside the gene matches: 5. The CDR3 totals 13 residues. The CDR3 nucleotides are TGTGCCACCAGACAGGGGAATCTCTACGAGCAGTACTTC. It translates to CATRQGNLYEQYF.

The V and J genes are TRBV19 and TRBJ2-6, with D perhaps given as TRBD1 or TRBD2 (5 bases each). CDR1 and CDR2 (germline): LNHDA, SQIVND (reference sequence). This CDR3 is 18 amino acids long. V gave up 3 bases and J gave up 1 base, with 16 bases separating them. CDR3 loop: CASSIRGRAVSGANVLTF. The CDR3 DNA is TGTGCCAGTAGTATTCGGGGCAGGGCGGTGTCTGGGGCCAACGTCCTGACTTTC.

The CDR3 region is CSVVGQGALSGGYTF. The CDR3 DNA reads TGCAGCGTCGTGGGACAGGGGGCTTTGTCTGGCGGCTACACCTTC. The chain has TRBV29-1 and TRBJ1-2, with 12 bases lining up with TRBD1. The CDR3 totals 15 residues. Germline V gene sequence: CDR1 SQVTM, CDR2 ANQGSEA. The J segment lost 8 bases and the V segment lost 6 bases, leaving 13 bases of the junction unmatched.

The chain recombines TRBV20-1 with TRBJ2-2; D unclear. The CDR3 runs to 14 residues. Germline V gene lookup returns CDR1 DFQATT and CDR2 SNEGSKA (reference sequence). V was cut by 0 bases and J by 5 bases, with 10 bases left in between. Here the CDR3 DNA reads TGCAGTGCTAGAGATTTCATTACTACCGGGGAGCTGTTTTTT. Protein: CSARDFITTGELFF.

At least ten counts were recorded for this clonotype. J is TRBJ2-1 and V is TRBV3-1; D ambiguous. Germline CDR1 and CDR2: LGHDT and YNNKEL (reference sequence). Trimming shortened V by 3 bases and J by 2 bases, and 2 bases separated the two germline ends. The CDR3 is 12 amino acids. CDR3 in DNA: TGTGCCAGCAGCCAGCCCTACAATGAGCAGTTCTTC. Protein: CASSQPYNEQFF.

This clonotype was recorded a few times. This CDR3 reads CASSVSGPYGYTF. CDR3 coding DNA: TGTGCCAGCAGCGTATCAGGACCCTATGGCTACACCTTC. The genes are TRBV9 and TRBJ1-2; D remains unclear. This CDR3 has 13 amino acids. CDR1 and CDR2 (germline): SGDLS, YYNGEE. V dropped 1 base and J dropped 4 bases, with 8 bases sitting between them.

The chain links TRBV4-3 to TRBJ2-5; a weak D match, TRBD1 (6 bases). This CDR3 region has 18 residues. Trimming removed 0 bases from V and 2 bases from J, with 19 bases in between. Germline lookup yields CDR1 LGHNA and CDR2 YSLEER. The CDR3 DNA follows: TGCGCCAGCAGCCAAGATCTACGGACAGATTACCATCAAGAGACCCAGTACTTC. Its protein product is CASSQDLRTDYHQETQYF.

The rearrangement joins TRBV20-1 to TRBJ1-4, with a weak D call TRBD1 (5 bases). V shed 6 bases and J shed 2 bases, with 22 bases lying between them. This CDR3 contains 17 residues. The germline V gene encodes CDR1 DFQATT and CDR2 SNEGSKA (reference sequence). CDR3 sequence: CSAPGRQTLGTNEKLFF. The CDR3 DNA follows: TGCAGTGCCCCAGGGAGACAGACGCTAGGGACTAATGAAAAACTGTTTTTT.

This clonotype appeared a few times. The gene calls are TRBV27 and TRBJ1-1; no firm D call. Germline V gene data show CDR1 as MNHEY and CDR2 as SMNVEV (reference sequence). CDR3 length: 13 residues. Trimming stripped 4 bases from V and 6 bases from J, with 12 bases between. The CDR3 coding sequence is TGTGCCAGCAGTTCGGGTTTATGGCCTGAAGCTTTCTTT. Translating it yields CASSSGLWPEAFF.

This clonotype occurred a few times. The J gene is TRBJ2-2, the V gene TRBV6-2 or TRBV6-3; tentative D call: TRBD1 (5 bases). CDR1 is MNHEY, CDR2 SVGEGT, per germline. This CDR3 is 14 amino acids long. V shed 5 bases and J shed 8 bases, with 15 bases lying between them. CDR3 region: CASSPPSRTGELFF. As DNA, the CDR3 is TGTGCCAGCAGTCCCCCCTCGAGGACAGGGGAGCTGTTTTTT.

This clonotype has ten or more counts. This sequence joins TRBV5-5 and TRBJ2-7, with D possibly TRBD2 on 5 matching bases. The germline V and J ends were trimmed by 6 bases and 4 bases, with 17 bases remaining between them. The CDR3 sequence is 14 residues long. Germline V gene lookup returns CDR1 SGHKS and CDR2 YYEKEE (reference sequence). For the CDR3, the DNA is TGTGCCAGCAAATCATCGGGGAATTCTTACGAGCAGTACTTC. This encodes CASKSSGNSYEQYF.

The sample holds many counts of this clonotype. The chain carries TRBV4-2 and TRBJ2-3, with D possibly matching TRBD2 (7 bases). The germline V gene has CDR1 LGHNA and CDR2 YNFKEQ. This CDR3 comprises 15 residues. Trimming pared 5 bases from V and 1 base from J, leaving 13 bases between. CDR3 sequence (DNA): TGTGCCAGCAGCTTAGGGGGGGAACGCACAGATACGCAGTATTTT. It translates to CASSLGGERTDTQYF.